These T cell receptor beta chains were read from a single sample in a study of Ad26.COV2.S vaccination and SARS-CoV-2 variants. Assay: immunoSEQ multiplex PCR; the TCRdb copy retains only in-frame clones and omits some. In the table there are approximately 360,000 clones, around 82% of which are singletons. The specimen comprised peripheral blood, sampled in a trial of Ad26.COV2.S vaccine versus placebo. The receptors were sampled from a person aged 18 to 59 who received the Ad26.COV2.S COVID-19 vaccine or a placebo. The CDR3 runs from the conserved cysteine through the conserved F or W. A D gene is named only where the DNA matches it firmly. Expanded clones are given a class, and other clones once, few, many or no size at all.

v_gene	j_gene	d_gene	abundance	CDR3nt	CDR3aa
TRBV6-5	TRBJ2-7	TRBD1	-	TGTGCCAGCAGTTCTCAGACAGGGTCGGGCGAGCAGTACTTC	CASSSQTGSGEQYF
TRBV5-1	TRBJ2-7	-	-	TGCGCCAGCAGCCCGGGGACGGAATCCTACGAGCAGTACTTC	CASSPGTESYEQYF
TRBV9	TRBJ1-5	TRBD1	few	TGTGCCAGCAGCGTCGGGACAGGGACGGGTCAGCCCCAGCATTTT	CASSVGTGTGQPQHF
TRBV24-1	TRBJ2-7	-	-	TGTGCCACCAGTGATGGACAGCCATCCTACGAGCAGTACTTC	CATSDGQPSYEQYF
TRBV12-3/TRBV12-4	TRBJ2-7	-	few	TGTGCCAGCAGTTTCGTGACACACTACGAGCAGTACTTC	CASSFVTHYEQYF
TRBV5-1	TRBJ2-5	-	-	TGCGCCAGCAGCACGGACGTCCGGGAGACCCAGTACTTC	CASSTDVRETQYF
TRBV5-6	TRBJ2-5	-	-	TGTGCCAGCAGCCTGGGACCACGGGAGACCCAGTACTTC	CASSLGPRETQYF
TRBV19	TRBJ2-2	TRBD2	-	TGTGCCAGTAGTATACGAGCGGGAGGGACTACCGGGGAGCTGTTTTTT	CASSIRAGGTTGELFF
TRBV19	TRBJ1-1	-	-	TGTGCCAGTAGTAGATCCCGGATGAACACTGAAGCTTTCTTT	CASSRSRMNTEAFF
TRBV21-1	TRBJ2-6	-	-	TGTGCCAGCACGACAGGGGGCGAAGCTGGGGCCAACGTCCTGACTTTC	CASTTGGEAGANVLTF
TRBV6-6	TRBJ2-1	TRBD2	once	TGTGCCAGCAGTCCAGGACTAGCGGGAAAGGGGTCCTACAATGAGCAGTTCTTC	CASSPGLAGKGSYNEQFF
TRBV11-2	TRBJ1-2	-	-	TGTGCCAGCAGTCAACAGGCTAACTATGGCTACACCTTC	CASSQQANYGYTF
TRBV5-1	TRBJ2-1	TRBD2	-	TGCGCCAGCAGCCCTAGGCGGGGGGGCCTTGGTGAGCAGTTCTTC	CASSPRRGGLGEQFF
TRBV21-1	TRBJ2-5	-	-	TGTGCCAGCAGCAAAGGTCCGGGACACCCCTCTGAAGAGACCCAGTACTTC	CASSKGPGHPSEETQYF
TRBV7-2	TRBJ2-3	-	-	TGTGCCAGCAGCCCCCGGTTAGCGTCAGATACGCAGTATTTT	CASSPRLASDTQYF
TRBV30	TRBJ1-1	-	-	TGTGCCTGGGGCGAAGGGTCGAACACTGAAGCTTTCTTT	CAWGEGSNTEAFF
TRBV10-3	TRBJ1-2	-	-	TGTGCCATCGATTCGGGAAACTATGGCTACACCTTC	CAIDSGNYGYTF
TRBV5-1	TRBJ2-2	TRBD2	-	TGCGCCAGCAGCCCGGGACTAGCGGATAAAACCGGGGAGCTGTTTTTT	CASSPGLADKTGELFF
TRBV9	TRBJ1-2	-	-	TGTGCCAGCAGCGTAGAGGGGCAGAACTATGGCTACACCTTC	CASSVEGQNYGYTF
TRBV7-9	TRBJ2-1	TRBD1	-	TGTGCCAGCAGCTTACCGGGGACAGGAAAATACAATGAGCAGTTCTTC	CASSLPGTGKYNEQFF
TRBV19	TRBJ1-5	-	-	TGTGCCAGCCGAGGGACGGACAAGATGGCCCAGCATTTT	CASRGTDKMAQHF
TRBV14	TRBJ2-1	-	-	TGTGCCAGCAGCTTCCAGGGCTTCTACGATGAGCAGTTCTTC	CASSFQGFYDEQFF
TRBV5-5	TRBJ1-5	-	-	TGTGCCAGCAACCTTGAAGGGGGTCAGCCCCAGCATTTT	CASNLEGGQPQHF
TRBV3-1/TRBV3-2	TRBJ2-7	TRBD1	-	TGTGCCAGCAGCCAAGATAGGCGTCAGGGGGCCTACGAGCAGTACTTC	CASSQDRRQGAYEQYF
TRBV12-3/TRBV12-4	TRBJ2-1	-	once	TGTGCCAGCTCGGGGTTGGTGGGAGATGAGCAGTTCTTC	CASSGLVGDEQFF
TRBV18	TRBJ2-7	-	once	TGTGCCAGCTCACCGGGACTGCATTACGAGCAGTACTTC	CASSPGLHYEQYF
TRBV20-1	TRBJ2-3	-	-	TGCAGTGCGCCGTTAGATACGCAGTATTTT	CSAPLDTQYF
TRBV13	TRBJ2-3	-	once	TGTGCCAGCAGCTTCCTCCAGGGGAAGCGGGGCACAGATACGCAGTATTTT	CASSFLQGKRGTDTQYF
TRBV6-6	TRBJ2-7	-	-	TGTGCCAGCAGTTTCGGGGGATTCTCCTACGAGCAGTACTTC	CASSFGGFSYEQYF
TRBV5-1	TRBJ2-5	TRBD2	-	TGCGCCAGCAGCATGACTAGCGGGGGCCAAGAGACCCAGTACTTC	CASSMTSGGQETQYF
TRBV30	TRBJ2-2	-	-	TGTGCCTGGACTGGGACGGGAATCGGGGAGCTGTTTTTT	CAWTGTGIGELFF
TRBV7-8	TRBJ1-2	-	few	TGTGCCAGCAGCCCGTCAGCTAACTATGGCTACACCTTC	CASSPSANYGYTF
TRBV2	TRBJ1-1	TRBD1	-	TGTGCCAGCAGTGAATTTCCGGGGACAGGGCTCGACACTGAAGCTTTCTTT	CASSEFPGTGLDTEAFF
TRBV2	TRBJ1-5	-	-	TGTGCCAGCCAAGGACAGTCTAATCAGCCCCAGCATTTT	CASQGQSNQPQHF
TRBV7-8	TRBJ2-7	-	-	TGTGCCAGCAGCTTCGCCCGACTAGATAACGAGCAGTACTTC	CASSFARLDNEQYF
TRBV6-1	TRBJ2-5	TRBD2	once	TGTGCCAGCAGTGATGGGGTTGGACTAGCAGTGACCCAGTACTTC	CASSDGVGLAVTQYF
TRBV18	TRBJ2-3	-	once	TGTGCCAGCTCCGGGTTAGTCTCAGATACGCAGTATTTT	CASSGLVSDTQYF
TRBV3-1/TRBV3-2	TRBJ2-2	-	-	TGTGCCAGCAGCCAAATGGGGGTGTCTACGAACACCGGGGAGCTGTTTTTT	CASSQMGVSTNTGELFF
TRBV5-4	TRBJ2-7	-	-	TGTGCCAGCAGCTTGTCCCCCATGCTAGCTGACTACGAGCAGTACTTC	CASSLSPMLADYEQYF
TRBV24-1	TRBJ2-1	-	-	TGTGCCACCAGTGGACGAACTACCCCGGGACCCACGTCAATGATTGAGCAGTTCTTC	CATSGRTTPGPTSMIEQFF
TRBV28	TRBJ1-1	-	-	TGTGCCAGCAGCCCTGGGACAGAAGCTTTCTTT	CASSPGTEAFF
TRBV6-5	TRBJ2-3	-	-	TGTGCCAGCACACACGACTCCTCTAGCACAGATACGCAGTATTTT	CASTHDSSSTDTQYF
TRBV11-3	TRBJ2-5	-	-	TGTGCCAGCAGCTTAGGTTACAGGGAAGGAGAGACCCAGTACTTC	CASSLGYREGETQYF
TRBV18	TRBJ2-3	TRBD2	few	TGTGCCAGCTCCCACCACGGCCCGATAGGCGGGGGGACAGATACGCAGTATTTT	CASSHHGPIGGGTDTQYF
TRBV5-6	TRBJ2-7	TRBD2	-	TGTGCCAGCAGTCACCTGGCGGGGGGGAGTGGCGAGCAGTACTTC	CASSHLAGGSGEQYF
TRBV13	TRBJ2-7	-	once	TGTGCCAGCAGCCTTCAGGGGGGGCAGTACTTC	CASSLQGGQYF
TRBV3-1/TRBV3-2	TRBJ2-3	-	-	TGTGCCAGCAGGCCCGCAAAGGGGGATACGCAGTATTTT	CASRPAKGDTQYF
TRBV6-5	TRBJ1-4	-	-	TGTGCCAGCACTGCTGGGACGGCGAAACTGTTTTTT	CASTAGTAKLFF
TRBV4-3	TRBJ2-2	-	-	TGCGCCAGCAGCCAATTCAACACCGGGGAGCTGTTTTTT	CASSQFNTGELFF
TRBV5-1	TRBJ2-7	TRBD1	-	TGCGCCAGCAGCTTGGGACAGGGGGCCTACGAGCAGTACTTC	CASSLGQGAYEQYF
TRBV11-2	TRBJ1-1	-	-	TGTGCCAGCAGCTATGCCCTGAACACTGAAGCTTTCTTT	CASSYALNTEAFF
TRBV4-2	TRBJ2-7	-	-	TGTGCCAGCAGCCTGGACGGGCGGGCCACTTACGAGCAGTACTTC	CASSLDGRATYEQYF
TRBV19	TRBJ1-2	-	-	TGTGCCAGTAGTATACCCAGCTATGGCTACACCTTC	CASSIPSYGYTF
TRBV11-3	TRBJ2-7	TRBD1	-	TGTGCCAGCAGCTGGGGGACAGGGTGGTTAAACTTC	CASSWGTGWLNF